The 18 T cell receptor beta chains given below trace back to one sample, sequenced in a study of blood T cell repertoires in COVID-19. This table comes from immunoSEQ multiplex PCR, and its TCRdb copy is limited to in-frame clones, with some not included. The sample records around 30,000 clones, 70% to 90% being singletons. The sample consisted of peripheral blood. The receptors derive from a human donor in a cohort sampled during active COVID-19.

The rearrangement uses TRBV4-1 and TRBJ1-1; D is ambiguous. V was trimmed by 2 bases and J by 1 base, leaving 8 bases between them. The CDR3 has 14 amino acids. The V gene's germline CDR1 is MGHRA and CDR2 YSYEKL. The DNA for the CDR3 is TGCGCCAGCAGCCAACAAGACACGAACACTGAAGCTTTCTTT. It is translated as CASSQQDTNTEAFF.

This clone was detected only once. The rearrangement uses TRBV7-9 and TRBJ2-1; D unresolved. The length of the CDR3 is 12 residues. CDR1 is SEHNR, CDR2 FQNEAQ, per germline (reference sequence). V was cut by 4 bases and J by 8 bases, with 9 bases left in between. The CDR3, as DNA: TGTGCCAGCAGCTCCGGGTATGATGAGCAGTTCTTC. Encoded protein: CASSSGYDEQFF.

The rearrangement links TRBV27 to TRBJ1-6; TRBD1 matches at 9 bases. Trimming took 5 bases from V and 4 from J; bases not matched to a gene: 3. The CDR3 totals 15 residues. Per germline, CDR1 MNHEY and CDR2 SMNVEV (reference sequence). The CDR3 reads CASSTGQGYNSPLHF. DNA for the CDR3: TGTGCCAGCAGTACAGGACAGGGGTATAATTCACCCCTCCACTTT.

V usage is TRBV6-2 or TRBV6-3 and J usage is TRBJ1-5, with TRBD1 as a possible D gene (6 bases). CDR1 MNHEY and CDR2 SVGEGT come from the germline V gene. CDR3 length: 14 residues. V was trimmed by 6 bases and J by 1 base, leaving 10 bases between them. This CDR3 is CASSPGQSNQPQHF. The DNA for the CDR3 is TGTGCCAGCAGCCCCGGACAGAGCAATCAGCCCCAGCATTTT.

The CDR3 region is CATSREGQGHLGQYF. The CDR3 bases are TGTGCCACCAGCAGAGAGGGACAGGGGCACTTAGGGCAGTACTTC. The chain couples TRBV15 to TRBJ2-7; 10 positions agree with TRBD1. This CDR3 contains 15 residues. Losses at the gene ends were 0 bases for V and 9 bases for J; bases not matched to a gene: 8. Germline V gene sequence: CDR1 LNHNV, CDR2 YYDKDF (reference sequence).

This clone was detected a few times. V is TRBV2 and J is TRBJ2-7; 7 bases align to TRBD2. The germline V gene encodes CDR1 SNHLY and CDR2 FYNNEI. Losses at the gene ends were 6 bases for V and 5 bases for J; bases not matched to a gene: 7. This CDR3 has 13 amino acids. The CDR3 spells CASSKRSGDEQYF. The CDR3 nucleotides read TGTGCCAGCAGCAAAAGGAGCGGGGACGAGCAGTACTTC.

In its sample, this clone is medium-sized. The genes are TRBV4-1 and TRBJ2-4, with D perhaps matching TRBD2 (9 bases). V was clipped by 2 bases and J by 8 bases, with 22 bases between them. CDR1 and CDR2 (germline): MGHRA, YSYEKL. The CDR3 length is 17 residues. CDR3 DNA: TGCGCCAGCAGCCAATGGCACCGAGCGGGGGGACAGGACATTCAGTACTTC. It encodes CASSQWHRAGGQDIQYF.

Remarks on this clone: At one end, the junction sequence differs from germline, possibly due to a read error. The rearrangement uses TRBV7-2 and TRBJ2-1; 12 bases agree with TRBD2. CDR3 size: 16 residues. From germline, CDR1 is SGHTA and CDR2 FQGNSA. In nucleotides, the CDR3 is TGTGCCAGCAGGTTAGCTCTAGCGGGGGGGTACAATGAGCAGTTCTTC. It codes for CASRLALAGGYNEQFF.

The chain couples TRBV14 to TRBJ2-1; 8 bases line up with TRBD2. Looked up from germline, CDR1 is SGHDN and CDR2 is FVKESK. The junction had 5 bases not matched to a gene; V was cut back by 4 bases and J by 0 bases. The CDR3 contains 16 residues. The DNA of the CDR3 is TGTGCCAGCAGCCCCACGGGAGGGGTCTCCTACAATGAGCAGTTCTTC. This sequence encodes CASSPTGGVSYNEQFF.

The chain is built from TRBV4-2 and TRBJ2-3; the match to TRBD2 covers 10 bases. Trimming took 0 bases from V and 1 from J; bases not matched to a gene: 4. The germline V gene has CDR1 LGHNA and CDR2 YNFKEQ. The CDR3 sequence is 17 residues long. The CDR3 sequence: CASSQDPSGGRTDTQYF. In DNA, the CDR3 is TGTGCCAGCAGCCAAGATCCTAGCGGGGGACGCACAGATACGCAGTATTTT.

This sequence joins TRBV6-6 and TRBJ1-4, with a tentative D call TRBD1 (6 bases). Germline CDR1 reads MNHNY; CDR2 reads SVGAGI (reference sequence). V lost 7 bases, J lost 6 bases, and 18 bases lay in between. The CDR3 consists of 15 residues. CDR3 bases: TGTGCCAGCAATCCAAGCAGGGGCGTCGATGAAAAACTGTTTTTT. Its protein product is CASNPSRGVDEKLFF.

CDR3 coding DNA: TGTGCCAGCAGCCTCCCCAGGGGGCTACCGTACGAGCAGTACTTC. Encoded protein: CASSLPRGLPYEQYF. This rearrangement joins TRBV6-5 to TRBJ2-7, with TRBD1 identical over 8 bases. The CDR3 covers 15 residues. The germline gives CDR1 MNHEY, CDR2 SVGAGI. The V gene end was trimmed by 6 bases and the J gene end by 4 bases; junction bases not matched to a gene: 11.

This chain uses TRBV11-2 with TRBJ2-5; D remains ambiguous. This CDR3 region has 13 residues. Between the trimmed V and J ends, which lost 5 bases and 5 bases, there was a span of 12 bases. Germline loops: CDR1 SGHAT, CDR2 FQNNGV. The CDR3 nucleotides read TGTGCCAGCAGCCCTTCTCTGGGCGAGACCCAGTACTTC. It is translated as CASSPSLGETQYF.

A remark on this clone: An end of the junction differs from the germline gene, which may be a read error. The CDR3 reads CASTYDSGNRRRMYF. The CDR3 coding sequence is TGTGCCAGCACTTACGACTCCGGGAACAGAAGGCGTATGTACTTC. This chain joins TRBV6-5 and TRBJ2-4; a weak D match, TRBD2 (5 bases). CDR1 MNHEY and CDR2 SVGAGI come from the germline V gene. This CDR3 spans 15 amino acids.

This sequence joins TRBV7-2 and TRBJ1-1; 7 bases are a match to TRBD1. The CDR3 is 13 amino acids. After removal of 7 bases from V and 4 bases from J, the junction contained 6 bases not matched to a gene. Germline CDR1 reads SGHTA; CDR2 reads FQGNSA. This CDR3 reads CASTIDRVTEAFF. CDR3 DNA: TGTGCCAGCACCATCGACAGGGTCACTGAAGCTTTCTTT.

This clone came up once. The CDR3 DNA reads as TGTGCCAGCAGCGGGGGACAGGGGGCAGATACGCAGTATTTT. Translated: CASSGGQGADTQYF. V gene TRBV9 combines with J gene TRBJ2-3, with 11 bases fitting TRBD1. The CDR3 extends over 14 amino acids. CDR1 is SGDLS, CDR2 YYNGEE, per germline. J gave up 4 bases and V 3 bases, and 1 base lay outside the gene matches.

This sequence joins TRBV19 and TRBJ2-2; the match to TRBD2 covers 11 bases. Germline trimming cut 8 bases from V and 2 bases from J; bases unmatched to any gene: 10. CDR1 LNHDA and CDR2 SQIVND come from the germline V gene (reference sequence). The CDR3 runs to 17 residues. This chain's CDR3 is CASRVTSGATNTGELFF. The CDR3 coding sequence is TGTGCCAGTCGCGTGACTAGCGGGGCCACAAACACCGGGGAGCTGTTTTTT.

The CDR3 sequence: CASSVGGDSTDTQYF. DNA of the CDR3: TGTGCCAGCAGCGTAGGCGGGGATAGCACAGATACGCAGTATTTT. The chain combines TRBV9 with TRBJ2-3, with D possibly matching TRBD2 (6 bases). V gave up 0 bases and J gave up 0 bases, with 8 bases separating them. The CDR3 consists of 15 residues. The V gene's germline CDR1 is SGDLS and CDR2 YYNGEE. The variable domain in full, completed from reference TRBV9 and TRBJ2-3, reads DSGVTQTPKHLITATGQRVTLRCSPRSGDLSVYWYQQSLDQGLQFLIQYYNGEERAKGNILERFSAQQFPDLHSELNLSSLELGDSALYFCASSVGGDSTDTQYFGPGTRLTVL.